The clone carrying this T cell receptor (beta chain) has ten or more counts. TRAV and TRBV primers primed cDNA for both TCRalpha and TCRbeta. Amplification, which lasted 20 to 25 PCR cycles, used a constant-region primer and V-primer adapter to amplify TCRs. TCRdb ran MiXCR on the reads and lists one entry per CDR3 protein. The table shows roughly 100,000 distinct CDR3 sequences, with around 20% occurring only once. The entry originates in a study of low-dose radiotherapy and immunotherapy resistance in tumors. Across the study: Cohort 1 got 0.5 Gy per fraction every 2 weeks, 6.5 Gy in total. Participants in Cohort 2 were given 1 Gy per fraction every two weeks, for 13 Gy over 26 weeks. At a dose of 200 mg/m2, intravenous cyclophosphamide was given every two weeks, one day before radiation and immunotherapy.

Regarding time point: after trial treatment. The sample's treatment: LDRT plus nivolumab, ipilimumab, low-dose cyclophosphamide and aspirin (RACIN trial). Donors, who were enrolled in a single-arm phase I dose-escalation trial, received nivolumab, ipilimumab, aspirin, low-dose cyclophosphamide and low-dose radiotherapy. The CDR3 extends over 13 amino acids. Trimming at V came to 8 bases and at J to 2 bases, leaving 3 bases not matched to a gene. The germline gives CDR1 SNHLY, CDR2 FYNNEI. The receptor's source is a male donor with prostate cancer. Here the sequenced sample was PBMCs, taken after low-dose radiotherapy plus immunotherapy. The chain carries TRBV2 and TRBJ2-3; 8 nucleotides align to TRBD2. For the CDR3, the DNA is TGTGCCAGCGTAGCGGGACTCACAGATACGCAGTATTTT. Protein sequence: CASVAGLTDTQYF.